Listed here are 27 T cell receptor beta chains from one sample, sequenced in a study of T cell repertoires in cytomegalovirus infection. These TCRs are of unknown antigen specificity. Via MiXCR, TCRdb re-called the reads, giving one row per CDR3 protein. The sample gives 450,000 to 650,000 distinct CDR3 sequences, under 45% of which show up once; 48% is in the top ten. Source: cultured PBMCs, taken from culture after CMV antigen stimulation. Receptor source: a human donor in good health (CMV status not recorded). Some clones in this sample may be carry-over from other donors' samples.

This sequence joins TRBV4-1 and TRBJ1-5, with 9 bases identical to TRBD1. Germline V gene data show CDR1 as MGHRA and CDR2 as YSYEKL. The CDR3 runs 16 residues. V was clipped by 7 bases and J by 4 bases; unmatched bases: 11. The CDR3 is CASTPGQTGGNQPQHF. The CDR3 DNA sequence: TGCGCCAGCACCCCCGGTCAGACAGGGGGGAATCAGCCCCAGCATTTT.

The J gene is TRBJ2-7, the V gene TRBV6-5; 7 bases are shared with TRBD1. The CDR3 consists of 16 residues. J lost 0 bases, V lost 6 bases, and 11 bases had no gene match. Germline V gene lookup returns CDR1 MNHEY and CDR2 SVGAGI. The CDR3 spells CASSRGTAYFSYEQYF. DNA for the CDR3: TGTGCCAGCAGCCGAGGGACAGCCTACTTCTCCTACGAGCAGTACTTC.

V and J are TRBV7-8 and TRBJ1-1; weak D call: TRBD1 (5 bases). The germline V gene encodes CDR1 SGHVS and CDR2 FQNEAQ. With 1 base removed from V and 7 bases from J, the gap between germline ends came to 13 bases. The CDR3 covers 14 residues. CDR3 sequence: CASSLGGLKVEAFF. CDR3 coding DNA: TGTGCCAGCAGCTTAGGGGGACTAAAAGTTGAAGCTTTCTTT.

V is TRBV6-1 and J is TRBJ1-2; possible D gene TRBD1, 5 bases. This CDR3 comprises 13 residues. Germline V CDR1 and CDR2: MNHNS, SASEGT. V lost 11 bases and J lost 4, with 17 bases in between. The CDR3: CAARVERGYGYTF. The CDR3 coding sequence is TGTGCCGCCAGGGTGGAACGCGGCTATGGCTACACCTTC.

This chain uses TRBV20-1 with TRBJ2-7; 9 bases agree with TRBD1. V was pared by 1 base and J by 6 bases, with 13 bases of the junction left unmatched. The CDR3 is made up of 16 amino acids. The V gene's germline CDR1 is DFQATT and CDR2 SNEGSKA (reference sequence). CDR3 protein: CSARGPPGQGRTEQYF. CDR3 nucleotide sequence: TGCAGTGCTAGAGGACCGCCGGGACAGGGAAGGACCGAGCAGTACTTC.

The chain links TRBV18 to TRBJ2-5, with unresolved D. The V end lost 3 bases, the J end lost 4 bases, and 15 bases lay between the germline ends. The CDR3 length is 15 residues. The germline V gene encodes CDR1 KGHSH and CDR2 LQKENI. The CDR3 DNA sequence: TGTGCCAGCTCACCCTCTCGTGGATCTGCAGAGACCCAGTACTTC. It yields the protein CASSPSRGSAETQYF. The entire variable domain, with the rest obtained from reference TRBV18 and TRBJ2-5, is as follows: NAGVMQNPRHLVRRRGQEARLRCSPMKGHSHVYWYRQLPEEGLKFMVYLQKENIIDESGMPKERFSAEFPKEGPSILRIQQVVRGDSAAYFCASSPSRGSAETQYFGPGTRLLVL.

V and J are TRBV6-5 and TRBJ2-4, with no clear D. The CDR3 spans 16 residues. In germline, CDR1 is MNHEY, CDR2 SVGAGI. V was cut by 0 bases and J by 1 base, with 10 bases left in between. CDR3 amino acids: CASSYSSVSAKNIQYF. The CDR3 coding sequence is TGTGCCAGCAGTTACTCGTCCGTATCGGCCAAAAACATTCAGTACTTC.

This clonotype has just a few counts. J is TRBJ2-3 and V is TRBV7-2, with 9 bases aligning to TRBD2. CDR3 length equals 19 residues. CDR1 and CDR2 (germline): SGHTA, FQGNSA. V trimming: 2 bases; J trimming: 1 base; junction bases outside the gene matches: 13. DNA of the CDR3: TGTGCCAGCAGCTTAAACCCAGCGGGGGGCCTCGTCCGCACAGATACGCAGTATTTT. It is translated as CASSLNPAGGLVRTDTQYF.

This clonotype was counted a few times. The chain links TRBV7-2 to TRBJ1-1; D ambiguous. The CDR3 covers 13 residues. The V end lost 4 bases, the J end lost 1 base, and 7 bases lay between the germline ends. The germline V gene encodes CDR1 SGHTA and CDR2 FQGNSA. CDR3: CASSSSANTEAFF. CDR3 coding DNA: TGTGCCAGCAGCTCCTCAGCGAACACTGAAGCTTTCTTT.

This clonotype has just a few counts. The V call is TRBV6-2 or TRBV6-3, the J call TRBJ2-1; TRBD2 matches 11 bases. Germline assignment: CDR1 MNHEY and CDR2 SVGEGT. Trimming cost V 1 base and J 4 bases; bases outside gene matches: 6. The CDR3 is 17 amino acids. DNA for the CDR3: TGTGCCAGCAGTTACTTGGGGACTAGCGGAATATACAATGAGCAGTTCTTC. It specifies CASSYLGTSGIYNEQFF.

This clonotype was observed a handful of times. The chain couples TRBV12-3 or TRBV12-4 to TRBJ1-1; 7 bases match TRBD1. This CDR3 is built from 14 residues. Trimming removed 5 bases from V and 5 bases from J; junction bases left unmatched: 8. The CDR3 sequence: CASSLTGEVTEAFF. CDR3 in DNA: TGTGCCAGCAGTCTAACAGGGGAAGTTACTGAAGCTTTCTTT.

The chain has TRBV2 and TRBJ2-5; D is unresolved. Germline-derived CDR1 and CDR2 are SNHLY and FYNNEI. The V and J ends lost 4 bases and 1 base respectively, with 7 bases between them. The CDR3 runs 13 residues. The CDR3 coding sequence is TGTGCCAGCAGTGCTAGGAGCCAAGAGACCCAGTACTTC. It yields the protein CASSARSQETQYF.

This chain joins TRBV7-2 and TRBJ2-3, with a possible D match to TRBD2 (5 bases). Germline assignment: CDR1 SGHTA and CDR2 FQGNSA. With 2 bases removed from V and 8 bases from J, the gap between germline ends came to 8 bases. The CDR3 extends over 12 amino acids. As DNA, the CDR3 is TGTGCCAGCAGCTTATTACGGGGTACGCAGTATTTT. Translating gives CASSLLRGTQYF.

V is TRBV7-2 and J is TRBJ1-6; no clear D. This CDR3 has 12 residues. The germline V and J ends were trimmed by 1 base and 13 bases, with 8 bases remaining between them. The V gene's germline CDR1 is SGHTA and CDR2 FQGNSA. Here the CDR3 reads CASSLEGVPLHF. CDR3 sequence (DNA): TGTGCCAGCAGCTTAGAAGGAGTCCCCCTCCACTTT.

This clonotype was detected once. The V gene is TRBV12-3 or TRBV12-4, the J gene TRBJ1-5, with TRBD1 matching 8 bases. There are 15 residues in the CDR3. The ends lost 6 bases at V and 0 bases at J; junction bases unmatched: 4. The DNA of the CDR3 is TGTGCCAGCAGGAAGACAGGGGTTAGCAATCAGCCCCAGCATTTT. This encodes CASRKTGVSNQPQHF.

The chain has TRBV20-1 and TRBJ2-1; D gene uncertain. The germline gives CDR1 DFQATT, CDR2 SNEGSKA (reference sequence). V was shortened by 5 bases and J by 5 bases, with 19 bases between the two germline ends. The CDR3 is 15 residues long. CDR3 DNA: TGCAGTGCTCCCTCGCGACTGGCGGCGGACAATGAGCAGTTCTTC. It codes for CSAPSRLAADNEQFF.

This clonotype has a count of ten or more. The CDR3 loop is CASSSLGELAGVNEQFF. In nucleotides, the CDR3 is TGTGCCAGCAGCTCCCTCGGTGAGCTAGCGGGAGTCAATGAGCAGTTCTTC. This rearrangement joins TRBV7-2 to TRBJ2-1; TRBD2 aligns across 10 bases. After removal of 4 bases from V and 6 bases from J, the junction contained 12 bases not matched to a gene. The CDR3 loop spans 17 amino acids. Germline values: CDR1 SGHTA, CDR2 FQGNSA.

The V call is TRBV3-1, the J call TRBJ2-1; no definite D call. CDR1 and CDR2 (germline): LGHDT, YNNKEL (reference sequence). This CDR3 comprises 14 residues. Between the trimmed V and J ends, which lost 0 bases and 4 bases, there was a span of 7 bases. The CDR3 nucleotides read TGTGCCAGCAGCCAAGATTCGCGTTACAATGAGCAGTTCTTC. Translating gives CASSQDSRYNEQFF.

The V call is TRBV7-2, the J call TRBJ2-1; D might be TRBD2 (6 bases). CDR1 is SGHTA and CDR2 is FQGNSA in the germline V gene. This CDR3 spans 14 amino acids. V was trimmed by 2 bases and J by 8 bases, leaving 13 bases between them. The CDR3 sequence: CASSLWRGGDEQFF. As DNA, the CDR3 is TGTGCCAGCAGCTTATGGCGGGGCGGGGATGAGCAGTTCTTC. Full variable domain (rest looked up from reference TRBV7-2 and TRBJ2-1): GAGVSQSPSNKVTEKGKDVELRCDPISGHTALYWYRQSLGQGLEFLIYFQGNSAPDKSGLPSDRFSAERTGGSVSTLTIQRTQQEDSAVYLCASSLWRGGDEQFFGPGTRLTVL.

The chain recombines TRBV6-1 with TRBJ1-1; possibly TRBD1 for D (5 bases). Deletions cut 2 bases from V and 8 bases from J, with 12 bases between. The CDR3 has 13 residues. Germline CDR1 reads MNHNS; CDR2 reads SASEGT. CDR3 region: CASSEKLAGEAFF. CDR3 DNA: TGTGCCAGCAGTGAAAAGTTGGCAGGGGAAGCTTTCTTT.

The V call is TRBV5-6, the J call TRBJ2-1, with 13 bases aligning to TRBD2. The V gene's germline CDR1 is SGHDT and CDR2 YYEEEE. The junction had 6 bases not matched to a gene; V was cut back by 2 bases and J by 7 bases. The CDR3 has 16 residues. CDR3 amino acids: CASSFLTSGGANEQFF. CDR3 in DNA: TGTGCCAGCAGCTTCTTAACTAGCGGGGGGGCTAATGAGCAGTTCTTC.

This chain connects TRBV7-2 to TRBJ2-1; 7 bases map to TRBD2. This CDR3 is built from 14 residues. CDR1 SGHTA and CDR2 FQGNSA come from the germline V gene. J lost 8 bases, V lost 5 bases, and 9 bases had no gene match. The CDR3 DNA is TGTGCCAGCAGCGGACTAGGGCCGGGCGATGAGCAGTTCTTC. It yields the protein CASSGLGPGDEQFF.

This clonotype was observed a handful of times. CDR3 residues: CASSELAGGVTDTQYF. CDR3 in DNA: TGTGCCAGCAGCGAACTAGCGGGAGGGGTCACAGATACGCAGTATTTT. The rearrangement links TRBV7-4 to TRBJ2-3; TRBD2 aligns across 13 bases. Trimming took 5 bases from V and 2 from J; bases not matched to a gene: 4. Germline CDR1 reads SGHVT; CDR2 reads SQSDAQ. The CDR3 has 16 amino acids.

The V gene is TRBV12-3 or TRBV12-4, the J gene TRBJ2-1; tentative D call: TRBD2 (5 bases). V was shortened by 0 bases and J by 6 bases, with 15 bases between the two germline ends. This CDR3 comprises 16 residues. CDR3 loop: CASSLANLGVGNEQFF. Written as DNA, the CDR3 is TGTGCCAGCAGTTTAGCCAACCTCGGGGTGGGCAATGAGCAGTTCTTC.

The chain is built from TRBV4-3 and TRBJ2-5; D might be TRBD2 (5 bases). V lost 1 base and J 5 bases, leaving 17 bases between the germline ends. This CDR3 is built from 16 residues. Germline V gene lookup returns CDR1 LGHNA and CDR2 YSLEER. The CDR3 loop is CASSQAGPSYEETQYF. The CDR3, as DNA: TGCGCCAGCAGCCAAGCGGGTCCTAGCTATGAGGAGACCCAGTACTTC.

The genes are TRBV4-2 and TRBJ2-1, with D possibly being TRBD1 or TRBD2 (5 bases each). From germline, CDR1 is LGHNA and CDR2 YNFKEQ. This CDR3 is 14 amino acids long. V was trimmed by 0 bases and J by 6 bases, leaving 9 bases between them. CDR3 DNA: TGTGCCAGCAGCCAAGAGGGGGAGATCAATGAGCAGTTCTTC. Amino acids: CASSQEGEINEQFF.

V usage is TRBV12-3 or TRBV12-4 and J usage is TRBJ1-5; no definite D call. V dropped 3 bases and J dropped 8 bases, with 8 bases sitting between them. This CDR3 has 12 residues. For the CDR3, the DNA is TGTGCCAGCAGTTTTCGTGGAAAGCCCCAGCATTTT. Its protein is CASSFRGKPQHF.